These T cell receptor beta chains were read from a single sample in a study of T cell repertoires in cytomegalovirus infection. MiXCR, run by TCRdb on the reads, gives a single entry per CDR3 protein. The sample contains 250,000 to 400,000 distinct CDR3 sequences, 20% to 25% of which appear only once. Their cognate antigens are unknown. The source was cultured PBMCs, collected from culture after CMV antigen stimulation. These receptors were taken from a human donor in good health (CMV status not recorded). Some clones in this sample may be carry-over from other donors' samples. Each CDR3 is given with its conserved first and last residue. A D gene is named only where the DNA matches it firmly. Size tells how often a clone was seen (once, few, many) or the class of an expanded clone, and some rows leave it out.

>TRBV27|few|NA|TRBJ2-4
TGTGCCAGCAGACAAGCCCTGGGACCCCGGGACATTCAGTACTTC
CASRQALGPRDIQYF
>TRBV5-1|few|TRBD1|TRBJ2-3
TGCGCCAGCAGCCGACAGGGGGTTAGCACAGATACGCAGTATTTT
CASSRQGVSTDTQYF
>TRBV7-2|few|NA|TRBJ2-2
TGTGCCAGCAGCTTCGGATCTTACACCGGGGAGCTGTTTTTT
CASSFGSYTGELFF
>TRBV7-9|few|NA|TRBJ2-3
TGTGCCAGCCAAAGGACAGATACGCAGTATTTT
CASQRTDTQYF
>TRBV14|NA|TRBD2|TRBJ2-1
TGTGCCAGCAGCCAATTTCCCAGCGGGAGGGGAAATGAGCAGTTCTTC
CASSQFPSGRGNEQFF
>TRBV6-5|NA|NA|TRBJ2-1
TGTGCCAGCGGCCCCCAAGCGGACTCCTACAATGAGCAGTTCTTC
CASGPQADSYNEQFF
>TRBV25-1|NA|NA|TRBJ1-1
TGTGCCAGCACCAGGACGGCTCCCAACCGTGAAGCTTTCTTT
CASTRTAPNREAFF
>TRBV7-9|few|NA|TRBJ2-5
TGTGCCAGCAGCACCGAGAGCTCCCAAGAGACCCAGTACTTC
CASSTESSQETQYF
>TRBV7-2|NA|NA|TRBJ1-1
TGTGCCAGCAGCTTAGGTAGGATTGAAGCTTTCTTT
CASSLGRIEAFF
>TRBV28|NA|NA|TRBJ1-5
TGTGCCAGCAGTTTATGGGGCGGACCGAATAGCAATCAGCCCCAGCATTTT
CASSLWGGPNSNQPQHF
>TRBV4-3|few|TRBD1|TRBJ1-2
TGCGCCAGCAGCCAAGACCCGGGACAGGGAGAATATGGCTACACCTTC
CASSQDPGQGEYGYTF
>TRBV20-1|NA|NA|TRBJ1-1
TGCAGTGCTAGCACACCCTTGAACACTGAAGCTTTCTTT
CSASTPLNTEAFF
>TRBV6-5|NA|TRBD1|TRBJ1-4
TGTGCCAGCAGTCAAAAGAAGGGACAGGGAACAGCTAATGAAAAACTGTTTTTT
CASSQKKGQGTANEKLFF
>TRBV15|few|NA|TRBJ1-2
TGTGCCACCAGCAGGGATATAGGGGGGCAGGATGGCTACACCTTC
CATSRDIGGQDGYTF
>TRBV20-1|NA|NA|TRBJ2-5
TGCAGTGGCAGGGGAAGTCCGGGACTGGAAAGGCAAGAGACCCAGTACTTC
CSGRGSPGLERQETQYF
>TRBV7-9|NA|TRBD2|TRBJ2-5
TGTGCCAGCAGCTTAGCCGGACTAGTGGAGACCCAGTACTTC
CASSLAGLVETQYF